Listed here is a single TCR beta chain. J gave up 7 bases and V 6 bases, and 8 bases lay outside the gene matches. The CDR3 is 14 amino acids. Germline V gives CDR1 MDHEN, CDR2 SYDVKM. The data were taken from a study of blood T cell repertoires in COVID-19. Study overall: Collection of acute and convalescent COVID-19 samples took place in the United States, Italy and Spain. T cells, B-cell-depleted T cells, or PBMCs supplied cDNA or gDNA.

Under the authors' procedure: Reference gene primer amplification yielded estimated nucleated cell counts. Using immunoSEQ multiplex PCR, the repertoire was profiled, and TCRdb retains in-frame clones only, with some absent. Clone size and the V and J calls come from that table; the DNA yielded D and trimming. The sample shows 90,000 to 100,000 clones, 75% to 90% of them seen only once. This rearrangement joins TRBV28 to TRBJ1-2; 10 nucleotides agree with TRBD1. The source material was peripheral blood. The TCR originated in a man at least 80 years old with acute or convalescent COVID-19. The CDR3 DNA reads as TGTGCCAGCAGCCGCGGAGGGACAGGGGTTGGCTACACCTTC. Residues: CASSRGGTGVGYTF.